This TCR beta chain was sequenced for a study of CD8 T cells in Susac syndrome (dated by TCRdb to between 2018 and 2021). With respect to the entire study: Among the sequenced Susac syndrome patients, about six had clinically active disease and 8 or 9 were in clinical remission. At blood withdrawal, Susac syndrome patients were either therapy-naive, taking corticosteroids (in some cases with IVIg as well), or taking IVIg alone. The study used repertoire sequencing to test whether antigen drove CD8+ T cell activation and differentiation in Susac syndrome. The study at large found these results: The number of individuals in the TCR sequencing and HLA analysis was recognized as being relatively small. The CD4+ T cell repertoire of patients with Susac syndrome showed no detectable clonal expansion.

High-throughput TCR beta sequencing profiled peripheral blood CD8+ and CD4+ T cells from healthy donors, Susac syndrome patients and multiple sclerosis patients. The Susac syndrome patients fulfilled recently defined diagnostic criteria for either definite or probable disease. Bulk CD8+ and CD4+ T cells were purified magnetically by negative isolation, whereas CD8+ TEMRA cells were enriched by FACS. Blood was collected in EDTA tubes and processed within 24 hours, with PBMCs isolated through density gradient centrifugation. PBMCs intended for TCR sequencing were cryopreserved in liquid nitrogen and thawed later in a water bath at 37 degrees C. The sorted or isolated CD4+, CD8+ and CD8+ TEMRA cells had a purity of 90% or higher. On this clonotype: No antigen is known for it. There are no base qualities to consult, and no much larger clone falls within one base.

RNA was extracted with the RNeasy kit and roughly 0.5 to 1 ug was reverse transcribed using random hexamers. The immunoSEQ multiplex PCR assay, which covers 54 Vbeta and 13 Jbeta segments, was used to amplify TCR beta CDR3 regions. PCR amplification bias was corrected using a synthetic template baseline for primer optimization and computational correction. In the paper's pipeline: Reads were assigned to V, D and J genes according to IMGT and analyzed in immunoSEQ Analyzer, with only productive sequences retained. To calculate clonality, Shannon entropy was normalized by log2 of the number of productive unique sequences and then subtracted from one. Public and private clones were assessed among the 100 most prevalent clones of each patient and control. A clone was defined as Susac-specific if it was absent from the healthy and MS cohorts, from over a thousand published viral clones and from other ImmuneACCESS disease sequences. Through fastp at Q25 and MiXCR, TCRdb rebuilt clones from the public reads, retaining in-frame beta chains. Rows with one shared CDR3 protein collapse into an entry with the most common genes and DNA. The V and J calls follow TCRdb's processing rather than the paper's. The sample table records around 170,000 distinct CDR3 sequences; about 94% of these occur just once. Around 0.1% of the sample is held by the ten biggest clonotypes.

Relative to germline, V is missing 7 bases and J is missing 6 bases, with 6 bases of the junction outside any gene match. CDR3 length: 15 amino acids, cysteine to phenylalanine. CDR3 DNA is the only sequence kept; it has 45 bases, read in frame from the first base. Source material: CD4+ T cells from PBMCs. The sequence was collected from a human donor with Susac syndrome. Recombination linked TRBV12-3 or TRBV12-4 to TRBJ2-2; 12 central nucleotides agree with TRBD1. The sequence in DNA is TGTGCCAGCACGAGAGGGACAGGGGGCCCCGGGGAGCTGTTTTTT. Translated, it reads CASTRGTGGPGELFF.